The clone carrying this T cell receptor (beta chain) appeared many times. Its specificity is unknown. This entry is derived from a study of Ad26.COV2.S vaccination and SARS-CoV-2 variants. Background on the study: Donor was assigned to the Ad26.COV2.S arm of trial COV1001.

Germline V gene data show CDR1 as KGHSH and CDR2 as LQKENI. The CDR3 consists of 14 residues. V dropped 3 bases and J dropped 9; count of bases not matched to a gene: 3. Findings and limits, study-wide: The TCR breadth and depth analyses may have understated or missed part of the total T cell responses. Vaccine recipients showed a spike-specific TCR breadth that was higher than in placebo recipients.

The table came from immunoSEQ multiplex PCR; TCRdb's copy has only in-frame clones and leaves some out. The profile shows about 480,000 clones, 87% of them singletons. Regarding treatment: around 19 received Ad26.COV2.S at low or high dose, single or two shots; several received placebo; per-sample allocation not given. Sampling was performed 63 days after the first vaccine or placebo injection. Boston provided a donor who was an adult aged 18-55 years. V is TRBV18 and J is TRBJ2-1, with 12 bases matching TRBD2. This TCR was recovered from a person aged 18-65 years who received the Ad26.COV2.S COVID-19 vaccine or a placebo. This specimen consisted of peripheral blood, obtained in a trial of Ad26.COV2.S vaccine versus placebo. The CDR3 bases are TGTGCCAGCTCACCCTCGGGACTAGCGGGTGAGCAGTTCTTC. Protein: CASSPSGLAGEQFF. The full variable domain, completed using reference TRBV18 and TRBJ2-1, is NAGVMQNPRHLVRRRGQEARLRCSPMKGHSHVYWYRQLPEEGLKFMVYLQKENIIDESGMPKERFSAEFPKEGPSILRIQQVVRGDSAAYFCASSPSGLAGEQFFGPGTRLTVL.